One and the same sample provided the 32 T cell receptor beta chains below, sequenced in a study of CD8 T cells in ankylosing spondylitis. Study results and caveats: What seemed typical of ankylosing spondylitis blood was a TCR beta motif built from eight highly homologous variants.

No antigens are known for them. MiXCR, run by TCRdb on the 5' RACE reads, gives a single entry per CDR3 protein. The sample yields roughly 700,000 distinct CDR3 sequences, 15% to 20% seen once. Sequenced material: blood, either unsorted or a sorted T cell fraction (not recorded which). These receptors were taken from a male donor with ankylosing spondylitis.

The chain has TRBV30 and TRBJ2-7, with TRBD2 matching 12 bases. V gave up 4 bases and J gave up 7 bases; unmatched junction bases: 5. The CDR3 totals 13 residues. In germline, CDR1 is GTSNPN, CDR2 SVGIG (reference sequence). CDR3 protein: CAWTTSGSGEQYF. The CDR3 DNA is TGTGCCTGGACGACTAGCGGGAGTGGTGAGCAGTACTTC.

V usage is TRBV7-6 and J usage is TRBJ2-5; 9 bases fit TRBD1. The germline V gene has CDR1 SGHVS and CDR2 FNYEAQ. V was clipped by 5 bases and J by 5 bases; unmatched bases: 6. This CDR3 spans 14 amino acids. The CDR3 here is CASSKDRGGETQYF. CDR3 nucleotide sequence: TGTGCCAGCAGCAAGGACAGGGGAGGCGAGACCCAGTACTTC.

This clonotype has more than one count but fewer than ten. This CDR3 reads CASSQVEWRYQETQYF. The CDR3 coding sequence is TGCGCCAGCAGCCAAGTGGAGTGGAGGTACCAAGAGACCCAGTACTTC. The V call is TRBV4-1, the J call TRBJ2-5; the D gene is possibly TRBD2 (5 bases). This CDR3 has 16 residues. Between the trimmed V and J ends, which lost 1 base and 0 bases, there was a span of 12 bases. Germline CDR1 reads MGHRA; CDR2 reads YSYEKL.

V is TRBV4-3 and J is TRBJ1-1, with 7 nucleotides matching TRBD1. V gave up 1 base and J gave up 7 bases; unmatched junction bases: 3. CDR3 length: 13 amino acids. Germline V gene sequence: CDR1 LGHNA, CDR2 YSLEER. The CDR3 sequence: CASSQVRQGEAFF. In nucleotides, the CDR3 is TGCGCCAGCAGCCAAGTCCGACAGGGTGAAGCTTTCTTT.

This chain connects TRBV4-1 to TRBJ2-7; D uncertain. From germline, CDR1 is MGHRA and CDR2 YSYEKL. The CDR3 is made up of 12 amino acids. V was cut by 0 bases and J by 7 bases, with 7 bases left in between. CDR3 in DNA: TGCGCCAGCAGCCAAGATTTCCGGGAGCAGTACTTC. Its translation is CASSQDFREQYF.

V is TRBV2 and J is TRBJ1-4, with D possibly matching TRBD1 (5 bases). V was cut by 3 bases and J by 9 bases, with 14 bases left in between. The CDR3 spans 14 residues. CDR1 SNHLY and CDR2 FYNNEI come from the germline V gene. This chain's CDR3 is CASSDGAGIKKLFF. CDR3 nucleotides: TGTGCCAGCAGTGATGGGGCCGGAATCAAAAAACTGTTTTTT.

The sample holds a few counts of this clonotype. The chain is built from TRBV4-1 and TRBJ2-1, with TRBD2 identical over 7 bases. Trimming removed 3 bases from V and 0 bases from J; junction bases left unmatched: 8. Looked up from germline, CDR1 is MGHRA and CDR2 is YSYEKL. This CDR3 is 17 amino acids long. Written as DNA, the CDR3 is TGCGCCAGCAGCCACCCCCTAGCGGAGAGCTCCTACAATGAGCAGTTCTTC. Translated, it gives CASSHPLAESSYNEQFF.

This clonotype was counted a few times. J is TRBJ2-2 and V is TRBV7-6, with 7 bases identical to TRBD1. From germline, CDR1 is SGHVS and CDR2 FNYEAQ. This CDR3 contains 16 residues. V gave up 4 bases and J gave up 7 bases; unmatched junction bases: 12. The CDR3 DNA follows: TGTGCCAGCAGCTCCCCCGACAGGGTGGGTGTCGGGGAGCTGTTTTTT. Translating it yields CASSSPDRVGVGELFF.

In its sample, this clonotype was seen a few times. The chain couples TRBV11-2 to TRBJ2-7, with D uncertain. Trimming took 5 bases from V and 0 from J, leaving 11 bases between them. Looked up from germline, CDR1 is SGHAT and CDR2 is FQNNGV. There are 14 residues in the CDR3. CDR3 in amino acids: CASSPAAYSYEQYF. The CDR3 DNA is TGTGCCAGCAGCCCAGCAGCTTACTCCTACGAGCAGTACTTC.

The rearrangement joins TRBV12-3 or TRBV12-4 to TRBJ2-5; D uncertain. The CDR3 runs to 13 residues. The ends were cut back, 7 bases at V and 7 bases at J, with 16 bases in the middle. The CDR3 sequence is CASTPGAVPTQYF. CDR3 bases: TGTGCCAGCACCCCAGGAGCCGTCCCGACCCAGTACTTC.

To note about this clonotype: It is unclear where the CDR3 begins or ends on the DNA, so no DNA is shown, and the CDR3 is as TCRdb lists it. The chain has TRBV3-1 and TRBJ1-1. The CDR3 adds up to 13 amino acids, both ends counted. The germline gives CDR1 LGHDT, CDR2 YNNKEL (reference sequence). The CDR3 here is CASSQEVGSGSFF.

The chain combines TRBV3-1 with TRBJ2-5, with no clear D. The V gene's germline CDR1 is LGHDT and CDR2 YNNKEL (reference sequence). The CDR3 loop spans 12 amino acids. V lost 3 bases and J 4 bases, leaving 6 bases between the germline ends. CDR3 nucleotides: TGTGCCAGCAGCCATTCAAGAGAGACCCAGTACTTC. It is translated as CASSHSRETQYF.

Only one count was recorded for this clonotype. The chain links TRBV5-1 to TRBJ2-1; perhaps TRBD1 as D (6 bases). There are 14 residues in the CDR3. Germline V CDR1 and CDR2: SGHRS, YFSETQ. Deletions cut 1 base from V and 8 bases from J, with 13 bases between. Here the CDR3 reads CASSLWSRGDEQFF. The CDR3 DNA sequence: TGCGCCAGCAGCTTGTGGTCCAGGGGCGATGAGCAGTTCTTC.

This clonotype occurred a few times. The genes are TRBV27 and TRBJ2-1; 9 bases are a match to TRBD1. With V trimmed by 6 bases and J by 7 bases, 10 bases remained unmatched. This CDR3 has 15 residues. The germline V gene encodes CDR1 MNHEY and CDR2 SMNVEV (reference sequence). The CDR3 region has the DNA TGTGCCAGCAGGTGGGCGGGACAGGGATGGAATGAGCAGTTCTTC. It is translated as CASRWAGQGWNEQFF.

This clonotype turned up a few times. The V gene is TRBV12-3 or TRBV12-4, the J gene TRBJ2-2, with D possibly matching TRBD1 (6 bases). Trimming took off 5 bases at V and 7 bases at J, with 14 bases between the two ends. The CDR3 covers 14 residues. CDR3 sequence reads: CASSPQGSGGELFF. In nucleotides, the CDR3 is TGTGCCAGCAGTCCACAGGGTTCGGGCGGGGAGCTGTTTTTT.

This chain joins TRBV4-1 and TRBJ1-5; a weak D match, TRBD1 (5 bases). Germline assignment: CDR1 MGHRA and CDR2 YSYEKL. Trimming pared 0 bases from V and 5 bases from J, leaving 11 bases between. The CDR3 extends over 15 amino acids. The chain's CDR3 is CASSQDTGPDQPQHF. The CDR3 bases are TGCGCCAGCAGCCAAGATACAGGTCCTGATCAGCCCCAGCATTTT.

This clonotype was seen more than once but under ten times. This rearrangement joins TRBV10-2 to TRBJ1-5; D unresolved. This CDR3 comprises 12 residues. V lost 2 bases and J lost 5, with 4 bases in between. Per germline, CDR1 WSHSY and CDR2 SAAADI. CDR3 nucleotides: TGCGCCAGCAGTGAGATGGATCAGCCCCAGCATTTT. It translates to CASSEMDQPQHF.

This chain connects TRBV4-2 to TRBJ2-3; no reliable D call. Germline values: CDR1 LGHNA, CDR2 YNFKEQ. V was shortened by 0 bases and J by 6 bases, with 10 bases between the two germline ends. The CDR3 runs to 14 residues. The CDR3 nucleotides read TGTGCCAGCAGCCAAGAAAGTGTCGATGATACGCAGTATTTT. Protein: CASSQESVDDTQYF.

This clonotype was seen more than once but under ten times. The J gene is TRBJ2-3, the V gene TRBV5-1; D gene uncertain. The CDR3 consists of 14 residues. With 0 bases removed from V and 1 base from J, the gap between germline ends came to 6 bases. Germline V CDR1 and CDR2: SGHRS, YFSETQ. CDR3 bases: TGCGCCAGCAGCTTGGAATTCGGCACAGATACGCAGTATTTT. As protein: CASSLEFGTDTQYF. The entire variable domain, with the rest obtained from reference TRBV5-1 and TRBJ2-3, is as follows: KAGVTQTPRYLIKTRGQQVTLSCSPISGHRSVSWYQQTPGQGLQFLFEYFSETQRNKGNFPGRFSGRQFSNSRSEMNVSTLELGDSALYLCASSLEFGTDTQYFGPGTRLTVL.

A few counts support this clonotype. The chain's CDR3 is CASGLGGVQYNEQFF. In nucleotides, the CDR3 is TGTGCTAGTGGTTTGGGGGGAGTTCAGTACAATGAGCAGTTCTTC. This rearrangement joins TRBV12-5 to TRBJ2-1; TRBD2 is a possible D gene (5 bases). CDR1 LGHNT and CDR2 FRNRAP come from the germline V gene. Trimming removed 1 base from V and 4 bases from J, with 11 bases in between. The CDR3 is made up of 15 amino acids.

This clonotype was seen more than once but under ten times. This chain links TRBV25-1 with TRBJ2-7; D is unclear. Trimming left V 3 bases short and J 7 bases short, with 7 bases between. Germline loops: CDR1 MGHDK, CDR2 SYGVNS. The CDR3 is made up of 11 amino acids. The CDR3 DNA is TGTGCCAGCAGTGAGTGGGTAGAGCAGTACTTC. Encoded protein: CASSEWVEQYF.

This chain links TRBV7-6 with TRBJ2-1, with 10 bases matching TRBD2. The CDR3 spans 15 residues. Unmatched junction bases numbered 2, after V lost 0 bases and J lost 6 bases. Germline CDR1 reads SGHVS; CDR2 reads FNYEAQ. CDR3 region: CASSLAASGSNEQFF. The CDR3 DNA reads as TGTGCCAGCAGCTTAGCGGCTAGCGGGAGCAATGAGCAGTTCTTC.

The sample holds a few counts of this clonotype. The chain is built from TRBV21-1 and TRBJ2-3; the table calls TRBD2, which could not be checked here. TRBV21-1 is shown as a pseudogene. This CDR3 is built from 15 residues. The CDR3 region has the DNA TGTGCCAGCAGCAAAAGGCTAGCGGGGAGAGATACGCAGTATTTT. Its protein is CASSKRLAGRDTQYF.

This clonotype was detected a few times. The CDR3 DNA sequence: TGCGCCAGCAGCTTGGTGGTAGGGACCCAGTACTTC. Its protein product is CASSLVVGTQYF. The rearrangement uses TRBV5-1 and TRBJ2-5; D is undetermined. V gave up 0 bases and J gave up 7 bases, with 7 bases separating them. In germline, CDR1 is SGHRS, CDR2 YFSETQ. The CDR3 runs to 12 residues.

This clonotype appeared a few times. This chain joins TRBV20-1 and TRBJ2-7; perhaps TRBD2 as D (6 bases). The CDR3 sequence is 15 residues long. V lost 0 bases to trimming and J lost 5 bases, with 17 bases between them. Germline V gene lookup returns CDR1 DFQATT and CDR2 SNEGSKA (reference sequence). The CDR3 loop is CSARDFGGSLHEQYF. As DNA, the CDR3 is TGCAGTGCTAGAGATTTCGGGGGAAGCCTACACGAGCAGTACTTC.

The sample holds a few counts of this clonotype. The chain combines TRBV4-2 with TRBJ2-4; maybe TRBD2 (7 bases). From germline, CDR1 is LGHNA and CDR2 YNFKEQ. V shed 1 base and J shed 3 bases, with 10 bases lying between them. CDR3 length: 15 residues. DNA for the CDR3: TGTGCCAGCAGCCAAGGGGGGGGCAACAAAAACATTCAGTACTTC. This sequence encodes CASSQGGGNKNIQYF.

This clonotype was counted only a few times. Here the CDR3 reads CASSHATGGYGYTF. As DNA, the CDR3 is TGTGCCAGCAGCCATGCGACAGGGGGCTATGGCTACACCTTC. This sequence joins TRBV3-1 and TRBJ1-2; the match to TRBD1 covers 9 bases. Germline V gives CDR1 LGHDT, CDR2 YNNKEL (reference sequence). V dropped 3 bases and J dropped 4; count of bases not matched to a gene: 3. The CDR3 is 14 residues long.

Only a few counts were recorded for this clonotype. The chain carries TRBV11-2 and TRBJ2-5, with D perhaps TRBD1 (5 bases). V lost 1 base and J lost 2, with 11 bases in between. The CDR3 sequence is 15 residues long. Germline-derived CDR1 and CDR2 are SGHAT and FQNNGV. Here the CDR3 DNA reads TGTGCCAGCAGCTTAGTGGGGCCTATGCAAGAGACCCAGTACTTC. The encoded protein is CASSLVGPMQETQYF.

This clonotype turned up a few times. The V and J genes are TRBV29-1 and TRBJ2-7; D gene ambiguous. CDR1 SQVTM and CDR2 ANQGSEA come from the germline V gene. The CDR3 sequence is 14 residues long. Trimming left V 4 bases short and J 3 bases short, with 16 bases between. The CDR3 sequence: CSVGPTSADYEQYF. CDR3 nucleotides: TGCAGCGTTGGACCTACTTCTGCCGACTACGAGCAGTACTTC.

The rearrangement links TRBV20-1 to TRBJ2-3, with D possibly TRBD2 on 6 matching bases. Per the germline V gene, CDR1 is DFQATT and CDR2 is SNEGSKA (reference sequence). V shed 6 bases and J shed 3 bases, with 22 bases lying between them. CDR3 length equals 16 residues. CDR3 sequence: CSAKTLPGVRTDTQYF. The CDR3 nucleotides are TGCAGTGCAAAAACCCTCCCGGGAGTACGAACAGATACGCAGTATTTT.

This clonotype turned up a few times. V gene TRBV6-1 combines with J gene TRBJ2-5; 11 positions match TRBD2. The trim removed 7 bases at V and 5 bases at J, leaving 9 bases unmatched. CDR1 is MNHNS, CDR2 SASEGT, per germline. CDR3 size: 15 residues. The CDR3 loop reads CASNPGTSGLETQYF. CDR3 coding DNA: TGTGCCAGCAATCCCGGGACTAGCGGTCTCGAGACCCAGTACTTC.

The chain couples TRBV11-2 to TRBJ2-2; 10 positions agree with TRBD1. This CDR3 contains 15 residues. Trimming took 7 bases from V and 7 from J; bases not matched to a gene: 9. Germline V gives CDR1 SGHAT, CDR2 FQNNGV. Here the CDR3 DNA reads TGTGCCAGCACGCCGGGACAGGGGTATTTCGGGGAGCTGTTTTTT. Translating it yields CASTPGQGYFGELFF.